These 28 T cell receptor beta chains came from one sample sequenced in a study of patients and donors after allogeneic stem cell transplantation. One entry per CDR3 protein, called by TCRdb with MiXCR from the RT-PCR reads. The data show more than 850,000 distinct CDR3 sequences, under 20% seen once. Sequencing was done on a sample of blood, either unsorted or a sorted T cell fraction (not recorded which). All receptors come from a human donor who was either an allogeneic HSCT recipient or a stem cell or donor lymphocyte infusion donor (not recorded which). It is not recorded whose cells these are; they may come from a transplant donor.

J is TRBJ2-5 and V is TRBV7-9; 7 positions agree with TRBD1. After removal of 5 bases from V and 4 bases from J, the junction contained 4 bases not matched to a gene. The germline CDR1 and CDR2 sequences are SEHNR and FQNEAQ (reference sequence). The CDR3 runs 13 residues. The CDR3 sequence is CASSTGVGETQYF. In DNA form, the CDR3 reads TGTGCCAGCAGCACAGGGGTTGGAGAGACCCAGTACTTC.

The rearrangement joins TRBV10-2 to TRBJ2-2; perhaps D is TRBD1 or TRBD2 (5 bases each). The germline V gene has CDR1 WSHSY and CDR2 SAAADI. The germline V and J ends were trimmed by 6 bases and 6 bases, with 20 bases remaining between them. The CDR3 covers 16 residues. Written as DNA, the CDR3 is TGCGCCAGCAGAGTTTCCGGGGCCAATACCGCCGGGGAGCTGTTTTTT. This codes for CASRVSGANTAGELFF.

This clonotype has only a few counts. J is TRBJ2-7 and V is TRBV27; TRBD1 agrees at 8 bases. Germline V gene data show CDR1 as MNHEY and CDR2 as SMNVEV (reference sequence). The CDR3 sequence is 15 residues long. With V trimmed by 2 bases and J by 2 bases, 5 bases remained unmatched. The CDR3 coding sequence is TGTGCCAGCAGTTTAGTAAGGACAGGGCCCTACGAGCAGTACTTC. Translation gives CASSLVRTGPYEQYF.

This clonotype was counted only a few times. The V call is TRBV3-1, the J call TRBJ1-5; D remains ambiguous. CDR1 LGHDT and CDR2 YNNKEL come from the germline V gene (reference sequence). This CDR3 comprises 14 residues. Trimming cost V 4 bases and J 0 bases, with 7 bases left between them. CDR3 DNA: TGTGCCAGCAGCCCGATGAATAGCAATCAGCCCCAGCATTTT. Protein: CASSPMNSNQPQHF.

The V and J genes are TRBV5-1 and TRBJ2-4; TRBD1 matches at 10 bases. V lost 0 bases to trimming and J lost 2 bases; unmatched junction nucleotides: 2. Per the germline V gene, CDR1 is SGHRS and CDR2 is YFSETQ. This CDR3 contains 16 residues. Here the CDR3 reads CASSLGTGGTKNIQYF. CDR3 nucleotide sequence: TGCGCCAGCAGCTTGGGGACAGGGGGTACCAAAAACATTCAGTACTTC.

The J gene is TRBJ1-2, the V gene TRBV5-1, with 8 nucleotides matching TRBD1. V was clipped by 6 bases and J by 5 bases; unmatched bases: 9. This CDR3 contains 14 residues. CDR1 and CDR2 from the germline V gene are SGHRS and YFSETQ. The CDR3 DNA reads TGCGCCAGCAACTGGGACAGGTTGTGGTATGGCTACACCTTC. Protein sequence: CASNWDRLWYGYTF.

This rearrangement joins TRBV6-1 to TRBJ1-2; 8 nucleotides align to TRBD1. The junction had 14 bases not matched to a gene; V was cut back by 6 bases and J by 8 bases. CDR3 size: 15 residues. CDR1 is MNHNS, CDR2 SASEGT, per germline. The CDR3 DNA sequence: TGTGCCAGCAGCCTTCTCAGGACAGGGCTTAAGGGCTACACCTTC. Translated, it gives CASSLLRTGLKGYTF.

The chain employs TRBV14 and TRBJ1-1; D possibly corresponds to TRBD1 (6 bases). The ends were cut back, 4 bases at V and 8 bases at J, with 17 bases in the middle. CDR3 size: 14 residues. Per the germline V gene, CDR1 is SGHDN and CDR2 is FVKESK. Here the CDR3 reads CASSPVDRTVEAFF. The CDR3 bases are TGTGCCAGCAGCCCCGTTGACAGGACGGTAGAAGCTTTCTTT. The whole variable domain, filled in from reference TRBV14 and TRBJ1-1, reads EAGVTQFPSHSVIEKGQTVTLRCDPISGHDNLYWYRRVMGKEIKFLLHFVKESKQDESGMPNNRFLAERTGGTYSTLKVQPAELEDSGVYFCASSPVDRTVEAFFGQGTRLTVV.

This sequence joins TRBV5-4 and TRBJ2-7; D is undetermined. This CDR3 spans 16 amino acids. V lost 0 bases to trimming and J lost 1 base, with 14 bases between them. Germline V gene lookup returns CDR1 SGHNT and CDR2 YYREEE (reference sequence). In nucleotides, the CDR3 is TGTGCCAGCAGCTTGGGCCGGGTCCCCAGGTCCTACGAGCAGTACTTC. Translated, it gives CASSLGRVPRSYEQYF.

This clonotype was counted ten times or more. The gene calls are TRBV12-3 or TRBV12-4 and TRBJ2-1, with TRBD2 identical over 8 bases. This CDR3 has 18 residues. V shed 2 bases and J 0 bases; nucleotides not matched to a gene: 9. The chain's CDR3 is CASSLRASGYSSYNEQFF. The CDR3, as DNA: TGTGCCAGCAGTTTACGGGCTAGCGGGTATAGCTCCTACAATGAGCAGTTCTTC.

The V and J genes are TRBV15 and TRBJ2-7, with D hard to call. The germline gives CDR1 LNHNV, CDR2 YYDKDF (reference sequence). Trimming shortened V by 11 bases and J by 2 bases, and 16 bases separated the two germline ends. CDR3 size: 13 residues. The CDR3 region is CAAQDGPPYEQYF. CDR3 bases: TGTGCCGCCCAGGACGGGCCACCCTACGAGCAGTACTTC.

The chain combines TRBV24-1 with TRBJ2-7, with a weak D call TRBD1 (6 bases). V was shortened by 3 bases and J by 4 bases, with 9 bases between the two germline ends. The germline CDR1 and CDR2 sequences are KGHDR and SFDVKD. The CDR3 length is 13 residues. As DNA, the CDR3 is TGTGCCACCAGTGATCAGGGGTTGTACGAGCAGTACTTC. Translation: CATSDQGLYEQYF.

The chain combines TRBV7-2 with TRBJ1-2, with 8 positions matching TRBD1. The CDR3 extends over 13 amino acids. Per the germline V gene, CDR1 is SGHTA and CDR2 is FQGNSA. V was pared by 5 bases and J by 7 bases, with 6 bases of the junction left unmatched. The DNA of the CDR3 is TGTGCCAGCAGCATGGACAGGGTTCGTGGCTACACCTTC. It encodes CASSMDRVRGYTF.

V gene TRBV20-1 combines with J gene TRBJ2-1; D may be TRBD1 or TRBD2 (5 bases each). Germline V gene sequence: CDR1 DFQATT, CDR2 SNEGSKA (reference sequence). CDR3 length: 14 amino acids. The germline V and J ends were trimmed by 5 bases and 8 bases, with 19 bases remaining between them. The chain's CDR3 is CSAFQRGAGYEQFF. As DNA, the CDR3 is TGCAGTGCTTTCCAAAGGGGCGCGGGCTATGAGCAGTTCTTC.

This clonotype was counted a few times. V gene TRBV20-1 combines with J gene TRBJ2-7; TRBD2 might be the D (5 bases). The V gene lost 1 base and the J gene lost 7 bases, with 11 bases spanning the gap. CDR3 size: 12 residues. Germline loops: CDR1 DFQATT, CDR2 SNEGSKA (reference sequence). The CDR3 sequence is CSARVPTGEQYF. In DNA form, the CDR3 reads TGCAGTGCTAGAGTCCCCACGGGGGAGCAGTACTTC.

This clonotype was picked up many times. The chain combines TRBV25-1 with TRBJ1-4, with a possible D match to TRBD1 (5 bases). Trimming took 2 bases from V and 2 from J, leaving 6 bases between them. The germline V gene has CDR1 MGHDK and CDR2 SYGVNS. CDR3 length: 14 amino acids. The CDR3 nucleotides read TGTGCCAGCAGTGAAGGGGGGACTAATGAAAAACTGTTTTTT. Amino acid sequence: CASSEGGTNEKLFF.

This clonotype has more than one count but fewer than ten. The rearrangement joins TRBV7-9 to TRBJ2-7; a weak D match, TRBD2 (5 bases). Germline V CDR1 and CDR2: SEHNR, FQNEAQ (reference sequence). The CDR3 has 16 amino acids. Trimming left V 4 bases short and J 4 bases short, with 20 bases between. In nucleotides, the CDR3 is TGTGCCAGCAGCTCCTCCCGGGGTCGGGAAAGGTACGAGCAGTACTTC. It translates to CASSSSRGRERYEQYF.

This clonotype was observed a handful of times. The V and J genes are TRBV7-9 and TRBJ1-1; maybe TRBD1 (5 bases). The CDR3 is 12 residues long. Trimming removed 8 bases from V and 5 bases from J, with 12 bases in between. Per germline, CDR1 SEHNR and CDR2 FQNEAQ (reference sequence). The CDR3 DNA reads TGTGCCAGCCCTCCGGGGGGGACTGAAGCTTTCTTT. It yields the protein CASPPGGTEAFF.

The table lists this clonotype with many counts. This rearrangement joins TRBV5-1 to TRBJ2-4; unclear D gene. CDR3 length: 14 residues. V was trimmed by 4 bases and J by 8 bases, leaving 16 bases between them. CDR1 is SGHRS and CDR2 is YFSETQ in the germline V gene. In DNA form, the CDR3 reads TGCGCCAGCAGCACCACGCCTAGGGTAGACATTCAGTACTTC. Translated: CASSTTPRVDIQYF.

The genes are TRBV20-1 and TRBJ2-7; 8 nucleotides line up with TRBD1. Germline assignment: CDR1 DFQATT and CDR2 SNEGSKA (reference sequence). The CDR3 consists of 11 residues. This chain's CDR3 is CRGGDRHEQYF. The CDR3 DNA reads TGCAGAGGTGGGGACAGGCACGAGCAGTACTTC.

This clonotype was seen more than once but under ten times. The chain combines TRBV10-3 with TRBJ1-1; D may be TRBD1 (5 bases). V was clipped by 6 bases and J by 5 bases, with 13 bases between them. Germline CDR1 and CDR2: ENHRY and SYGVKD. The length of the CDR3 is 13 residues. The CDR3 is CAISPDSTTEAFF. CDR3 coding DNA: TGTGCCATCAGCCCCGACAGTACTACTGAAGCTTTCTTT.

The chain carries TRBV4-1 and TRBJ2-3; D not resolved. Germline CDR1 MGHRA, CDR2 YSYEKL. The V gene lost 2 bases and the J gene lost 4 bases, with 13 bases spanning the gap. The CDR3 runs 15 residues. For the CDR3, the DNA is TGCGCCAGCAGCCAACTAATCTCAAGGGCAGATACGCAGTATTTT. Translated, it gives CASSQLISRADTQYF.

The chain carries TRBV9 and TRBJ2-2; D gene uncertain. Deletions cut 3 bases from V and 3 bases from J, with 9 bases between. Germline CDR1 and CDR2: SGDLS and YYNGEE. CDR3 size: 14 residues. CDR3 protein: CASSGNGYTGELFF. In nucleotides, the CDR3 is TGTGCCAGCAGCGGAAACGGTTACACCGGGGAGCTGTTTTTT.

This clonotype was counted a few times. The chain recombines TRBV5-1 with TRBJ2-3, with TRBD2 matching over 7 bases. Germline V gives CDR1 SGHRS, CDR2 YFSETQ. The length of the CDR3 is 14 residues. With V trimmed by 9 bases and J by 0 bases, 7 bases remained unmatched. In DNA form, the CDR3 reads TGCGCCACTAAAGCGGGACTTAGCACAGATACGCAGTATTTT. Protein sequence: CATKAGLSTDTQYF.

This chain uses TRBV9 with TRBJ2-7; tentative D call: TRBD1 (6 bases). Germline lookup yields CDR1 SGDLS and CDR2 YYNGEE. V shed 0 bases and J shed 3 bases, with 13 bases lying between them. This CDR3 has 15 amino acids. The CDR3 protein is CASSVAPTGDYEQYF. As DNA, the CDR3 is TGTGCCAGCAGCGTAGCCCCGACAGGCGACTACGAGCAGTACTTC.

The V gene is TRBV5-1, the J gene TRBJ1-5; a weak D match, TRBD1 (5 bases). This CDR3 is 15 amino acids long. Germline CDR1 reads SGHRS; CDR2 reads YFSETQ. V was pared by 4 bases and J by 4 bases, with 15 bases between. DNA of the CDR3: TGCGCCAGCAGCCCGGGACTCCCGGGGAATCAGCCCCAGCATTTT. It is translated as CASSPGLPGNQPQHF.

Only a few counts were recorded for this clonotype. The V gene is TRBV20-1, the J gene TRBJ2-7; 9 bases match TRBD1. V lost 3 bases, J lost 3 bases, and 3 bases stayed unmatched. Per the germline V gene, CDR1 is DFQATT and CDR2 is SNEGSKA (reference sequence). CDR3 length equals 13 residues. The DNA for the CDR3 is TGCAGTGCTAGGGACAGGGGATACTACGAGCAGTACTTC. As protein: CSARDRGYYEQYF.

This clonotype appeared a few times. The rearrangement links TRBV4-1 to TRBJ1-5; D gene uncertain. The CDR3 totals 15 residues. V gave up 4 bases and J gave up 7 bases, with 17 bases separating them. CDR1 MGHRA and CDR2 YSYEKL come from the germline V gene. This CDR3 reads CASSPVGRSRQPQHF. CDR3 nucleotide sequence: TGCGCCAGCAGCCCAGTCGGGAGGAGTAGGCAGCCCCAGCATTTT.